Detailed here is one TCR beta chain. In the study's own analysis: Reference gene primer amplification in the assay estimated nucleated cell counts. Sequencing used immunoSEQ multiplex PCR; TCRdb keeps in-frame clones, though not all of them. V, J and clone size reflect that table, while D and trimming were determined from the DNA. This sample has fewer than 300,000 clones; about nine tenths occur once, and the top ten carry roughly 1.2%. This entry is derived from a study of blood T cell repertoires in COVID-19. This CDR3 is built from 13 residues. Looked up from germline, CDR1 is MDHEN and CDR2 is SYDVKM. The junction had 8 bases not matched to a gene; V was cut back by 8 bases and J by 6 bases.

Sequencing used PBMCs or T cells enriched from blood (not recorded which). This chain connects TRBV28 to TRBJ2-3; 7 bases align to TRBD1. The origin of this receptor is a woman aged 40 to 50 with acute COVID-19. The CDR3 DNA sequence: TGTGCCAGCCGACAGGGAATTGCGGATACGCAGTATTTT. Translated, it gives CASRQGIADTQYF.